The rows below give T cell receptor beta chains drawn from one sample of a study of blood T cell repertoires in COVID-19. Repertoires were generated with immunoSEQ multiplex PCR, while TCRdb's copy carries only in-frame clones and drops some. The sample holds 65,000 to 80,000 clones, 91% seen once. The specimen was peripheral blood. These TCRs come from a human donor in a cohort sampled during active COVID-19. Each CDR3 is given with its conserved first and last residue. The D gene is left open where the match is weak. Size is omitted from some rows. Given values are once, few, many or a class for expanded clones.

>TRBJ2-1|TRBV5-1|few|-
TGCGCCAGCAGCTTTCCGGGGGTGAGTTACAATGAGCAGTTCTTC
CASSFPGVSYNEQFF
>TRBJ1-5|TRBV4-3|-|-
TGCGCCAGCAGCCAACAACAGGAAAATCAGCCCCAGCATTTT
CASSQQQENQPQHF
>TRBJ1-4|TRBV6-6|-|TRBD1
TGTGCCAGCAGTCTCACAGGGGGCTTCCCAACTAATGAAAAACTGTTTTTT
CASSLTGGFPTNEKLFF
>TRBJ2-7|TRBV4-2|-|TRBD2
TGTGCCAGCAGCCGACCTACTAGCGGGGGGGCCAGCTCCTACGAGCAGTACTTC
CASSRPTSGGASSYEQYF
>TRBJ2-2|TRBV3-1/TRBV3-2|-|-
TGTGCCAGCAGCCAAGGGCGAGCGGGGAACACCGGGGAGCTGTTTTTT
CASSQGRAGNTGELFF
>TRBJ2-1|TRBV5-1|-|TRBD2
TGCGCCAGCAGCTTGGTCGTTAGCGGGGGGGCCGACAATGAGCAGTTCTTC
CASSLVVSGGADNEQFF
>TRBJ2-2|TRBV7-2|-|TRBD1
TGTGCCAGCAGCTTATGGTTCGGGACAGGGGGAAACACCGGGGAGCTGTTTTTT
CASSLWFGTGGNTGELFF
>TRBJ1-6|TRBV5-1|-|-
TGCGCCAGCAGCTTGGACAGGTTACCCAATTCACCCCTCCACTTT
CASSLDRLPNSPLHF
>TRBJ1-2|TRBV15|-|-
TGTGCCACCAGCAGAGAGCATCGGGGCTACACCTTC
CATSREHRGYTF
>TRBJ1-1|TRBV30|-|-
TGTGCCAGCTCAGGGGATCTGGGAACTGAAGCTTTCTTT
CASSGDLGTEAFF
>TRBJ1-6|TRBV4-3|-|TRBD1
TGCGCCAGCAGCCAAGATCCCCCGGGACAGGGGGGTTCACCCCTCCACTTT
CASSQDPPGQGGSPLHF
>TRBJ2-5|TRBV6-2/TRBV6-3|-|TRBD2
TGTGCCAGCAGTTACGATACTAGCGGGGGGGAAACTAAGAGGGAGACCCAGTACTTC
CASSYDTSGGETKRETQYF
>TRBJ2-3|TRBV5-1|-|TRBD2
TGCGCCAGCAGCCCCGGGACTAGCGGGGGTTATGCAGATACGCAGTATTTT
CASSPGTSGGYADTQYF
>TRBJ2-2|TRBV7-7|once|TRBD1
TGTGCTAGCAGCCCGAGGACAGGGGGCACCGGGGAGCTGTTTTTT
CASSPRTGGTGELFF
>TRBJ2-3|TRBV19|-|-
TGTGCCAGTAGTCCTCAGGAGGGACGCAGTAACACAGATACGCAGTATTTT
CASSPQEGRSNTDTQYF
>TRBJ2-1|TRBV7-2|-|TRBD2
TGTGCCAGCAGCCCTAGCGGGGGGGTCAATGAGCAGTTCTTC
CASSPSGGVNEQFF
>TRBJ1-2|TRBV7-9|-|-
TGTGCCAGCAGCCCCCGGGGGGATCCGGGCTACACCTTC
CASSPRGDPGYTF
>TRBJ2-7|TRBV5-5|-|TRBD1
TGTGCCAGCAGCCCGAGCGGGACAGGGGGTCTCGACGAGCAGTACTTC
CASSPSGTGGLDEQYF
>TRBJ2-7|TRBV20-1|-|-
TGCAGTGCTTCCCCTTTATACGAGCAGTACTTC
CSASPLYEQYF
>TRBJ2-6|TRBV7-9|-|-
TGTGCCAGCAGCTGGCCCTCGGGGGATCCTGGGGCCAACGTCCTGACTTTC
CASSWPSGDPGANVLTF
>TRBJ2-5|TRBV3-1/TRBV3-2|-|-
TGTGCCAGCAGTCTAGCCGGGCCTATCGCTCAGTACTTC
CASSLAGPIAQYF
>TRBJ1-2|TRBV20-1|-|-
TGCAGTGCTAGTCAGGGTCAGAATGGCTACACCTTC
CSASQGQNGYTF
>TRBJ1-2|TRBV12-3/TRBV12-4|-|-
TGTGCCAGCAGTTTAACAGGGTACGGCTACACCTTC
CASSLTGYGYTF
>TRBJ1-1|TRBV12-3/TRBV12-4|-|TRBD1
TGTGCCAGCAGCCTGAACAGGGGGACTGAAGCTTTCTTT
CASSLNRGTEAFF
>TRBJ2-5|TRBV7-9|-|TRBD2
TGTGCCAGCAGCTCCATTCCCATCAGAGCGGGGGGGCCGGGTGAGACCCAGTACTTC
CASSSIPIRAGGPGETQYF
>TRBJ2-5|TRBV11-2|once|TRBD1
TGTGCCAGCAGCTTTGGGACAGGGGGCCTAAGAGAGACCCAGTACTTC
CASSFGTGGLRETQYF
>TRBJ2-7|TRBV5-1|-|TRBD2
TGCGCCAGCAGCTCTCGATCCGGGAGGACCTACGAGCAGTACTTC
CASSSRSGRTYEQYF
>TRBJ1-2|TRBV5-8|-|-
TGTGCCAGCAGCTTTGGCAGGGGATTTAACTATGGCTACACCTTC
CASSFGRGFNYGYTF
>TRBJ2-3|TRBV13|-|-
TGTGCCAGCAGCTCCCGGTCCAGCACAGATACGCAGTATTTT
CASSSRSSTDTQYF
>TRBJ2-7|TRBV6-5|-|TRBD1
TGTGCCAGCAGTCCGAGAAGGACAGGGATCTACGAGCAGTACTTC
CASSPRRTGIYEQYF
>TRBJ2-5|TRBV5-1|-|TRBD2
TGCGCCAGCAGCTTCGGGAGGGGACAAGAGACCCAGTACTTC
CASSFGRGQETQYF
>TRBJ2-5|TRBV7-8|-|TRBD2
TGTGCCAGCAGCCCCGGTGCTAGCGGGGGGACCCAAGAGACCCAGTACTTC
CASSPGASGGTQETQYF
>TRBJ2-7|TRBV7-8|-|TRBD1
TGTGCCAGCAGCTTTGACAGGGGACACGAGCAGTACTTC
CASSFDRGHEQYF
>TRBJ2-6|TRBV27|-|TRBD1
TGTGCCAGCAGTTCACAGGGGGCTGGGGCCAACGTCCTGACTTTC
CASSSQGAGANVLTF